These T cell receptor beta chains were read from a single sample in a study of T-cell memory formation after mild COVID-19. TCRdb passed the 5' RACE reads through MiXCR, listing each CDR3 protein once. Of approximately 400,000 distinct CDR3 sequences in the sample, 15% to 20% were seen once. The sequenced sample consisted of PBMCs or a T cell subset sorted from them (not recorded which). The receptors here all came from a young man who had mild COVID-19 (a few samples of this study predate the infection). Cell type and time point are not known. Both conserved end residues are part of each CDR3. Fields, in order: D gene, V gene, J gene, clone size, CDR3 protein, CDR3 DNA. The D gene is left open where the match is weak. The listing skips clone size in some rows; elsewhere it reads once, few, many or a size class.

TRBD2,TRBV5-1,TRBJ2-3,many,CASSFTSGTDTQYF,TGCGCCAGCAGCTTTACTAGCGGCACAGATACGCAGTATTTT
.,TRBV29-1,TRBJ1-1,few,CSVTGAVNTEAFF,TGCAGCGTTACGGGGGCGGTGAACACTGAAGCTTTCTTT
.,TRBV11-2,TRBJ2-3,few,CASSPFALMDTQYF,TGTGCCAGCAGCCCATTTGCGCTCATGGATACGCAGTATTTT
.,TRBV12-3/TRBV12-4,TRBJ2-6,.,CASSIPFGAGANVLTF,TGTGCCAGCAGTATCCCGTTCGGTGCAGGGGCCAACGTCCTGACTTTC
TRBD1,TRBV2,TRBJ2-7,few,CASRDRDIYEQYF,TGTGCCAGCCGGGACAGGGACATCTACGAGCAGTACTTC
.,TRBV20-1,TRBJ2-5,.,CSARDPWTAQETQYF,TGCAGTGCTAGGGACCCCTGGACAGCACAAGAGACCCAGTACTTC
.,TRBV18,TRBJ2-7,.,CASSPPSREQYF,TGTGCCAGCTCACCCCCAAGCCGCGAGCAGTACTTC
TRBD2,TRBV7-2,TRBJ2-1,.,CASSLYGLGLGPPYEQFF,TGTGCCAGCAGCTTATATGGATTGGGACTAGGACCTCCGTATGAGCAGTTCTTC
.,TRBV7-9,TRBJ1-1,.,CASSRKGSMNTEAFF,TGTGCCAGCAGCAGGAAGGGGTCCATGAACACTGAAGCTTTCTTT
TRBD1,TRBV20-1,TRBJ1-6,few,CSAQGTGENSPLHF,TGCAGTGCGCAAGGGACAGGGGAGAACTCACCCCTCCACTTT
.,TRBV12-3/TRBV12-4,TRBJ1-5,many,CASSLVTGSNQPQHF,TGTGCCAGCAGTTTAGTAACAGGGAGCAATCAGCCCCAGCATTTT
TRBD1,TRBV5-1,TRBJ1-4,.,CASSLDLGQGVEKLFF,TGCGCCAGCAGCTTGGACCTCGGACAGGGGGTGGAAAAACTGTTTTTT
.,TRBV6-5,TRBJ1-6,many,CASSFKVRRNSPLHF,TGTGCCAGCAGTTTTAAGGTCAGAAGGAATTCACCCCTCCACTTT
.,TRBV7-2,TRBJ2-2,many,CASSDGTGYTGELFF,TGTGCCAGCAGCGACGGGACGGGCTACACCGGGGAGCTGTTTTTT
.,TRBV20-1,TRBJ1-5,.,CSASSRPDQPQHF,TGCAGTGCTAGCAGCAGACCTGATCAGCCCCAGCATTTT
TRBD1,TRBV27,TRBJ2-7,many,CASSTKDRPGSEEQYF,TGTGCCAGCAGTACCAAGGACAGGCCCGGTTCTGAAGAGCAGTACTTC
.,TRBV28,TRBJ2-3,few,CAGAGAGAGTDTQYF,TGTGCCGGGGCTGGAGCGGGTGCGGGAACAGATACGCAGTATTTT
.,TRBV6-2/TRBV6-3,TRBJ2-1,few,CASSYRPSSYNEQFF,TGTGCCAGCAGTTACCGGCCGAGCTCCTACAATGAGCAGTTCTTC
TRBD1,TRBV7-3,TRBJ2-5,few,CASSRGGGQGQETQYF,TGTGCCAGCAGCCGAGGGGGGGGACAGGGCCAAGAGACCCAGTACTTC
.,TRBV7-2,TRBJ2-3,.,CASSLFALPTDTQYF,TGTGCCAGCAGCTTATTCGCTCTACCCACAGATACGCAGTATTTT
TRBD2,TRBV6-1,TRBJ2-7,.,CASTKTSGTYEQYF,TGTGCCAGCACTAAGACTAGCGGGACCTACGAGCAGTACTTC
TRBD1,TRBV3-1,TRBJ1-1,many,CASRHSGGSEAFF,TGTGCCAGCAGACACTCAGGGGGAAGTGAAGCTTTCTTT
.,TRBV7-2,TRBJ1-3,.,CASSSQWGNTIYF,TGTGCCAGCAGCTCTCAGTGGGGAAACACCATATATTTT
.,TRBV24-1,TRBJ2-2,.,CATSEEGTVIRELFF,TGTGCCACCAGTGAGGAAGGGACCGTTATACGGGAGCTGTTTTTT
TRBD1,TRBV7-9,TRBJ1-2,.,CASSLGGRQGSIYGYTF,TGTGCCAGCAGCTTAGGAGGGAGACAGGGGAGCATCTATGGCTACACCTTC
.,TRBV9,TRBJ2-5,once,CASSVETTGAQETQYF,TGTGCCAGCAGCGTAGAGACTACCGGGGCCCAAGAGACCCAGTACTTC
.,TRBV4-3,TRBJ2-4,.,CASSQERSIQYF,TGCGCCAGCAGCCAAGAACGTAGCATTCAGTACTTC
TRBD2,TRBV7-9,TRBJ2-1,few,CASSSQRGGYNEQFF,TGTGCCAGCAGCTCTCAGCGGGGGGGGTACAATGAGCAGTTCTTC
TRBD2,TRBV29-1,TRBJ2-3,.,CSVGTNPTDTQYF,TGCAGCGTCGGGACTAACCCCACAGATACGCAGTATTTT
.,TRBV15,TRBJ1-4,few,CATSRGDGEKLFF,TGTGCCACCAGCAGAGGTGATGGTGAAAAACTGTTTTTT
.,TRBV7-9,TRBJ1-2,many,CASSLYSSSNYGYTF,TGTGCCAGCAGCCTATACAGTAGTTCTAACTATGGCTACACCTTC
.,TRBV7-9,TRBJ2-6,few,CAEQGPPPGANVLTF,TGTGCCGAGCAGGGTCCCCCGCCTGGGGCCAACGTCCTGACTTTC
.,TRBV6-5,TRBJ1-2,once,CASSSQWGYTF,TGTGCCAGCAGCTCCCAATGGGGCTACACCTTC
.,TRBV20-1,TRBJ2-5,.,CSARTLVEETQYF,TGCAGTGCTAGGACGCTAGTGGAAGAGACCCAGTACTTC
.,TRBV19,TRBJ2-7,few,CASSIAGRHSEHEQYF,TGTGCCAGTAGTATAGCCGGGCGGCATTCAGAGCACGAGCAGTACTTC
.,TRBV30,TRBJ2-2,.,CAWSLWGGSGELFF,TGTGCCTGGAGTCTGTGGGGTGGGTCCGGGGAGCTGTTTTTT
.,TRBV5-1,TRBJ1-1,.,CASSLGEGGTEAFF,TGCGCCAGCAGCTTGGGGGAAGGGGGCACTGAAGCTTTCTTT
.,TRBV6-6,TRBJ1-6,.,CASSYGGLGSPLHF,TGTGCCAGCAGTTACGGGGGCTTGGGTTCACCCCTCCACTTT
.,TRBV6-2/TRBV6-3,TRBJ2-3,many,CASTLSDRPTDTQYF,TGTGCCAGCACCCTCTCGGACCGACCCACAGATACGCAGTATTTT
.,TRBV12-3/TRBV12-4,TRBJ2-5,.,CASMGSAGETQYF,TGTGCCAGCATGGGCTCCGCGGGGGAGACCCAGTACTTC
.,TRBV5-1,TRBJ2-3,.,CASSDVRGTDTQYF,TGCGCCAGCAGCGACGTTAGGGGCACAGATACGCAGTATTTT
.,TRBV6-2/TRBV6-3,TRBJ1-5,.,CASSSGGVRGLNQPQHF,TGTGCCAGCTCCAGCGGGGGTGTAAGAGGGCTGAATCAGCCCCAGCATTTT
TRBD1,TRBV6-5,TRBJ2-1,.,CASSYRDRARQQFF,TGTGCCAGCAGTTACAGGGACAGGGCGAGGCAACAGTTCTTC
.,TRBV20-1,TRBJ2-1,.,CSSAERAGLYNEQFF,TGCAGCTCGGCTGAGCGGGCGGGCCTCTACAATGAGCAGTTCTTC
.,TRBV7-2,TRBJ2-1,.,CASSPGGGGARNEQFF,TGTGCCAGCAGCCCAGGGGGCGGGGGGGCCAGGAATGAGCAGTTCTTC
.,TRBV7-2,TRBJ2-2,.,CASSPGPVNTGELFF,TGTGCCAGCAGCCCGGGACCTGTGAACACCGGGGAGCTGTTTTTT
.,TRBV4-3,TRBJ1-5,.,CASSQETATNQPQHF,TGCGCCAGCAGCCAGGAGACAGCCACCAATCAGCCCCAGCATTTT
.,TRBV12-3/TRBV12-4,TRBJ2-6,.,CASMNSGDNVLTF,TGTGCCAGCATGAACTCTGGGGACAACGTCCTGACTTTC
.,TRBV4-1,TRBJ2-2,few,CASSQSVTVSTGELFF,TGCGCCAGCAGCCAATCCGTGACAGTGAGCACCGGGGAGCTGTTTTTT